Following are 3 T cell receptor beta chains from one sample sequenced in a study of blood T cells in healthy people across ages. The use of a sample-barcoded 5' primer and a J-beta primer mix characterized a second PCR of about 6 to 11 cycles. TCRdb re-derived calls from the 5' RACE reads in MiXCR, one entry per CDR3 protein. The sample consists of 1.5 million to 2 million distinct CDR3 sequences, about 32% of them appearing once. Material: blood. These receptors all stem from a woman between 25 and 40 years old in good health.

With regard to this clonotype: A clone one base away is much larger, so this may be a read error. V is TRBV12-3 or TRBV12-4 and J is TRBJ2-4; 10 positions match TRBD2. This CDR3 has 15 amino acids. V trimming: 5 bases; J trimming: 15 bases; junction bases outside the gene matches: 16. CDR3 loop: CASSPRASGSNERYF. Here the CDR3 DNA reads TGTGCCAGCAGTCCGCGGGCTAGCGGGAGCAACGAGCGGTACTTC.

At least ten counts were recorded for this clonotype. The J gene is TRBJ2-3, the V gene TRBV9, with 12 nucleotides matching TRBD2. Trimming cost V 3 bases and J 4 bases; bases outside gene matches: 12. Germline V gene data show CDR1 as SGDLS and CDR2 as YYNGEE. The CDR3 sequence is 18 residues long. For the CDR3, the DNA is TGTGCCAGCAGCGCCCTTCCTCGGACTAGCGGGGAGGCAGATACGCAGTATTTT. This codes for CASSALPRTSGEADTQYF.

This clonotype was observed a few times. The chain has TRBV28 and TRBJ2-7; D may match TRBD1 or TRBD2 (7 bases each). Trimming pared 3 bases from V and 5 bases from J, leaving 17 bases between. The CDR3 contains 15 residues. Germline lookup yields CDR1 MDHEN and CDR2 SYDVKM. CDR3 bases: TGTGCCAGCAGTTTCTCTAGCAGGGGGGGCGACGAGCAGTACTTC. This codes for CASSFSSRGGDEQYF.